The T cell receptor beta chain under discussion was sequenced for a study of cytomegalovirus exposure and HLA in healthy donors. Profiling relied on immunoSEQ multiplex PCR, and the TCRdb table lists in-frame clones only, not all of them. The data show about 160,000 clones, 85% to 90% seen once. The J segment lost 3 bases and the V segment lost 6 bases, leaving 5 bases of the junction unmatched. Germline CDR1 reads ENHRY; CDR2 reads SYGVKD. This CDR3 has 14 residues. The sequenced sample consisted of PBMCs. The TCR was taken from a man younger than 35 in good health and CMV-seropositive. The chain carries TRBV10-3 and TRBJ1-2; the match to TRBD1 covers 9 bases. The DNA for the CDR3 is TGTGCCATCAGAAGGACAGGGGAAGACTATGGCTACACCTTC. This sequence encodes CAIRRTGEDYGYTF.